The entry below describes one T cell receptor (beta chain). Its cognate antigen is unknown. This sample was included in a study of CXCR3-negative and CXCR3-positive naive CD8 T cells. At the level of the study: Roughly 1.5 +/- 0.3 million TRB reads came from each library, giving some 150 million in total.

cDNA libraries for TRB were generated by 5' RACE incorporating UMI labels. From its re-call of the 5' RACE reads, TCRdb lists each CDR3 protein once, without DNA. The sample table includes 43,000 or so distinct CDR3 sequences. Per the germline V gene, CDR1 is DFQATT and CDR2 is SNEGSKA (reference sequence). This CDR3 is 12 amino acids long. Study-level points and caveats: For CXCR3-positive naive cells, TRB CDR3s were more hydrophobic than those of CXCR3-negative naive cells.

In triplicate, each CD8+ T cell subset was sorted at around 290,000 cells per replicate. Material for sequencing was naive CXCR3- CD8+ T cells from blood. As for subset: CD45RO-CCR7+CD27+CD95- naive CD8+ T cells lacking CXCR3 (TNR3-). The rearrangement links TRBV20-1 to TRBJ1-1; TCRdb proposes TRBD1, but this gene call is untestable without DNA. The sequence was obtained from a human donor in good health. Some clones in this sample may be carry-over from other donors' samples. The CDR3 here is CSARTGDTEAFF.